Following are 30 T cell receptor beta chains from one sample sequenced in a study of cytomegalovirus exposure and HLA in healthy donors. Primers: 60 Vbeta forward and 13 Jbeta reverse. Assay used: immunoSEQ multiplex PCR; TCRdb lists only in-frame clones, some missing. This table has roughly 69,000 clones, 65% to 70% appearing once. Material: PBMCs. The receptor set was obtained from a male donor in good health and CMV-seropositive.

This clone was seen only once. The chain is built from TRBV12-5 and TRBJ1-5; D might be TRBD1 (5 bases). The germline V gene encodes CDR1 LGHNT and CDR2 FRNRAP. This CDR3 spans 14 amino acids. V gave up 1 base and J gave up 3 bases, with 7 bases separating them. The CDR3 nucleotides are TGTGCTAGTGGTTTGGGACAGAACAATCAGCCCCAGCATTTT. It codes for CASGLGQNNQPQHF.

V gene TRBV14 combines with J gene TRBJ2-5, with a weak D call TRBD2 (5 bases). Per the germline V gene, CDR1 is SGHDN and CDR2 is FVKESK. The CDR3 length is 14 residues. V lost 2 bases to trimming and J lost 3 bases, with 10 bases between them. The CDR3 loop is CASSQLGVKETQYF. The CDR3 nucleotides read TGTGCCAGCAGCCAATTGGGAGTTAAAGAGACCCAGTACTTC.

The chain has TRBV19 and TRBJ2-4; 11 positions match TRBD2. The CDR3 runs to 15 residues. Germline CDR1 and CDR2: LNHDA and SQIVND (reference sequence). The trim removed 10 bases at V and 0 bases at J, leaving 5 bases unmatched. The CDR3 reads CATEGTSGAKNIQYF. The CDR3 DNA sequence: TGTGCCACCGAAGGGACTAGCGGAGCCAAAAACATTCAGTACTTC.

This chain joins TRBV9 and TRBJ2-5; 9 bases are shared with TRBD2. The CDR3 is 16 amino acids. Per the germline V gene, CDR1 is SGDLS and CDR2 is YYNGEE. After removal of 4 bases from V and 5 bases from J, the junction contained 12 bases not matched to a gene. CDR3 amino acids: CASSPLAGGQGETQYF. CDR3 sequence (DNA): TGTGCCAGCAGCCCCCTCGCGGGAGGGCAGGGGGAGACCCAGTACTTC. Combining the CDR3 with reference TRBV9 and TRBJ2-5 gives the whole variable domain DSGVTQTPKHLITATGQRVTLRCSPRSGDLSVYWYQQSLDQGLQFLIQYYNGEERAKGNILERFSAQQFPDLHSELNLSSLELGDSALYFCASSPLAGGQGETQYFGPGTRLLVL.

This clone was detected once. The rearrangement uses TRBV2 and TRBJ1-4, with a weak D call TRBD1 (5 bases). Per the germline V gene, CDR1 is SNHLY and CDR2 is FYNNEI. V lost 2 bases, J lost 8 bases, and 15 bases lay in between. This CDR3 is 15 amino acids long. DNA of the CDR3: TGTGCCAGCAGTGAAAGCCGGGGGATCCGGGAAAAACTGTTTTTT. Protein: CASSESRGIREKLFF.

The gene calls are TRBV2 and TRBJ2-2, with a weak D call TRBD2 (6 bases). V lost 6 bases and J lost 3, with 23 bases in between. This CDR3 region has 18 residues. Germline V CDR1 and CDR2: SNHLY, FYNNEI. The CDR3 loop reads CASRESFKGGRDTGELFF. In DNA form, the CDR3 reads TGTGCCAGCAGGGAAAGCTTTAAGGGAGGCCGGGACACCGGGGAGCTGTTTTTT.

The chain has TRBV18 and TRBJ1-6; 7 bases agree with TRBD1. V was clipped by 4 bases and J by 9 bases; unmatched bases: 6. Germline V CDR1 and CDR2: KGHSH, LQKENI. The CDR3 contains 14 residues. The CDR3: CASSQDRESSPLHF. As DNA, the CDR3 is TGTGCCAGCTCACAAGACAGGGAGAGTTCACCCCTCCACTTT. Combining the CDR3 with reference TRBV18 and TRBJ1-6 gives the whole variable domain NAGVMQNPRHLVRRRGQEARLRCSPMKGHSHVYWYRQLPEEGLKFMVYLQKENIIDESGMPKERFSAEFPKEGPSILRIQQVVRGDSAAYFCASSQDRESSPLHFGNGTRLTVT.

The chain has TRBV19 and TRBJ2-3; D possibly corresponds to TRBD2 (5 bases). The ends were cut back, 5 bases at V and 2 bases at J, with 11 bases in the middle. Per germline, CDR1 LNHDA and CDR2 SQIVND (reference sequence). The CDR3 has 14 residues. The CDR3 region is CASSPSGYTDTQYF. In DNA, the CDR3 is TGTGCCAGTAGTCCCTCGGGGTACACAGATACGCAGTATTTT.

This clone was seen a single time. This chain joins TRBV5-5 and TRBJ1-6, with a weak D call TRBD1 (6 bases). V was shortened by 4 bases and J by 8 bases, with 7 bases between the two germline ends. CDR3 length equals 12 residues. In germline, CDR1 is SGHKS, CDR2 YYEKEE (reference sequence). CDR3 residues: CASSPGDSPLHF. For the CDR3, the DNA is TGTGCCAGCAGCCCAGGGGATTCACCCCTCCACTTT.

On this clone: A read error may account for a junction end that differs from germline. The chain couples TRBV27 to TRBJ1-5; TRBD1 is a possible D gene (5 bases). There are 13 residues in the CDR3. Germline CDR1 is MNHEY and CDR2 is SMNVEV (reference sequence). CDR3 bases: TGTGCCAGTAGTTGGGGCGGGGGTCAGCCCCAGCATTTT. This encodes CASSWGGGQPQHF.

A single count supports this clone. The chain combines TRBV29-1 with TRBJ2-7; possible D gene TRBD2, 6 bases. Germline CDR1 is SQVTM and CDR2 is ANQGSEA. Trimming stripped 4 bases from V and 5 bases from J, with 15 bases between. The CDR3 totals 13 residues. CDR3 residues: CSVGGTPSHEQYF. The CDR3, as DNA: TGCAGCGTTGGAGGGACTCCAAGCCACGAGCAGTACTTC.

The chain employs TRBV7-9 and TRBJ2-7; D is unclear. The CDR3 spans 16 residues. Trimming stripped 0 bases from V and 5 bases from J, with 17 bases between. Germline CDR1 reads SEHNR; CDR2 reads FQNEAQ (reference sequence). CDR3 DNA sequence: TGTGCCAGCAGCTTAGCCCCGCCCCAGGCCTTCGACGAGCAGTACTTC. This sequence encodes CASSLAPPQAFDEQYF.

The chain is built from TRBV27 and TRBJ2-1; 11 nucleotides line up with TRBD2. Per germline, CDR1 MNHEY and CDR2 SMNVEV (reference sequence). The CDR3 contains 16 residues. V lost 0 bases to trimming and J lost 9 bases; unmatched junction nucleotides: 7. The CDR3 bases are TGTGCCAGCAGTTTATCGTTACTAGCGGGAGAGGTTGAGCAGTTCTTC. It translates to CASSLSLLAGEVEQFF.

This rearrangement joins TRBV10-1 to TRBJ2-3, with 14 bases matching TRBD2. Germline CDR1 reads WNHNN; CDR2 reads SYGVQD (reference sequence). The V and J ends lost 5 bases and 4 bases, in that order; junction bases with no gene match: 2. The CDR3 spans 15 residues. This CDR3 is CASSRLAGGPDTQYF. DNA of the CDR3: TGCGCCAGCAGTCGACTAGCGGGAGGGCCAGATACGCAGTATTTT.

The V call is TRBV10-3, the J call TRBJ2-5, with 7 bases identical to TRBD1. The CDR3 has 14 amino acids. Germline CDR1 is ENHRY and CDR2 is SYGVKD. V shed 4 bases, J shed 2 bases, and the junction held 4 bases outside the gene matches. CDR3 sequence (DNA): TGTGCCATCAGTGTAGGGGGCGAGCAAGAGACCCAGTACTTC. Amino acids: CAISVGGEQETQYF.

The rearrangement joins TRBV25-1 to TRBJ1-1, with 7 positions matching TRBD1. Germline CDR1 MGHDK, CDR2 SYGVNS. The V segment lost 1 base and the J segment 11 bases; nucleotides outside the gene matches: 7. The CDR3 runs 13 residues. The CDR3 sequence: CASSESDRTTAFF. CDR3 nucleotide sequence: TGTGCCAGCAGTGAATCGGACAGGACTACCGCTTTCTTT.

The rearrangement uses TRBV29-1 and TRBJ2-3; a weak D match, TRBD2 (5 bases). Germline loops: CDR1 SQVTM, CDR2 ANQGSEA. The V end lost 3 bases, the J end lost 0 bases, and 13 bases lay between the germline ends. The CDR3 has 15 residues. CDR3 coding DNA: TGCAGCGTTGAGGTCCTAGCTGTTAGCACAGATACGCAGTATTTT. Protein product: CSVEVLAVSTDTQYF.

This clone was seen only a few times. The gene calls are TRBV6-4 and TRBJ2-3; D perhaps matches TRBD2 (5 bases). This CDR3 region has 14 residues. Trimming took 5 bases from V and 2 from J, leaving 11 bases between them. Germline loops: CDR1 MRHNA, CDR2 SNTAGT. In DNA, the CDR3 is TGTGCCAGCAGTCGGACTCAGACCACAGATACGCAGTATTTT. Its protein is CASSRTQTTDTQYF.

J is TRBJ2-6 and V is TRBV7-2; 14 positions agree with TRBD2. From germline, CDR1 is SGHTA and CDR2 FQGNSA. Trimming at V came to 5 bases and at J to 2 bases, leaving 8 bases not matched to a gene. The CDR3 loop spans 19 amino acids. The CDR3 region has the DNA TGTGCCAGCAGCCCGCGAAGGACTAGCGGGAGGACTGGGGCCAACGTCCTGACTTTC. Protein: CASSPRRTSGRTGANVLTF. Together with reference TRBV7-2 and TRBJ2-6, the CDR3 gives the full variable domain: GAGVSQSPSNKVTEKGKDVELRCDPISGHTALYWYRQSLGQGLEFLIYFQGNSAPDKSGLPSDRFSAERTGGSVSTLTIQRTQQEDSAVYLCASSPRRTSGRTGANVLTFGAGSRLTVL.

The DNA of the CDR3 is TGTGCCAGTAGTCTAAGGACAGGGAGCAATCAGCCCCAGCATTTT. Amino acid sequence: CASSLRTGSNQPQHF. This chain links TRBV19 with TRBJ1-5, with 8 bases fitting TRBD1. Germline V CDR1 and CDR2: LNHDA, SQIVND (reference sequence). V was pared by 5 bases and J by 1 base, with 4 bases of the junction left unmatched. The length of the CDR3 is 15 residues.

V and J are TRBV7-2 and TRBJ2-2, with 11 bases that match TRBD2. CDR1 is SGHTA and CDR2 is FQGNSA in the germline V gene. The CDR3 runs to 16 residues. V lost 5 bases and J lost 2; bases outside the gene matches: 4. CDR3 sequence (DNA): TGTGCCAGCAGCCCTAGCGGGAGGATTAACACCGGGGAGCTGTTTTTT. Translation gives CASSPSGRINTGELFF.

The chain is built from TRBV6-5 and TRBJ2-7; D not certain. Germline CDR1 reads MNHEY; CDR2 reads SVGAGI. The CDR3 has 14 amino acids. V gave up 0 bases and J gave up 2 bases, with 8 bases separating them. CDR3 DNA: TGTGCCAGCAGTTACTCTACGGGTCCCTACGAGCAGTACTTC. It encodes CASSYSTGPYEQYF.

This clone was detected only a few times. The chain uses TRBV30 and TRBJ1-1; no firm D call. Germline CDR1 and CDR2: GTSNPN and SVGIG (reference sequence). Between the trimmed V and J ends, which lost 3 bases and 3 bases, there was a span of 8 bases. This CDR3 spans 12 amino acids. The CDR3 loop is CAWRHQDTEAFF. CDR3 DNA: TGTGCCTGGAGACACCAAGACACTGAAGCTTTCTTT.

V gene TRBV11-2 combines with J gene TRBJ1-1, with 7 bases identical to TRBD1. Germline values: CDR1 SGHAT, CDR2 FQNNGV. The CDR3 sequence is 16 residues long. Trimming cost V 4 bases and J 0 bases; bases outside gene matches: 8. The CDR3 here is CASSSKGALVNTEAFF. For the CDR3, the DNA is TGTGCCAGCAGCTCAAAGGGGGCCTTGGTGAACACTGAAGCTTTCTTT.

The rearrangement joins TRBV27 to TRBJ1-4; D ambiguous. V was clipped by 0 bases and J by 10 bases, with 12 bases between them. Germline values: CDR1 MNHEY, CDR2 SMNVEV (reference sequence). The CDR3 has 14 amino acids. The CDR3 sequence: CASSLSGVIGKLFF. In DNA, the CDR3 is TGTGCCAGCAGTTTATCCGGGGTAATTGGAAAACTGTTTTTT.

The chain combines TRBV4-3 with TRBJ1-1; perhaps TRBD1 as D (5 bases). Germline CDR1 LGHNA, CDR2 YSLEER. Between the trimmed V and J ends, which lost 0 bases and 0 bases, there was a span of 26 bases. This CDR3 is 21 amino acids long. The CDR3 DNA sequence: TGCGCCAGCAGCCAAGATGGGGGGAGAGGGGTCCGAGCTAGAATGAACACTGAAGCTTTCTTT. Residues: CASSQDGGRGVRARMNTEAFF.

This clone has a handful of counts. This rearrangement joins TRBV27 to TRBJ1-2; the D is unclear. The CDR3 consists of 14 residues. Per the germline V gene, CDR1 is MNHEY and CDR2 is SMNVEV (reference sequence). Trimming shortened V by 3 bases and J by 3 bases, and 11 bases separated the two germline ends. The CDR3: CASSFSGEYYGYTF. CDR3 DNA sequence: TGTGCCAGCAGTTTTAGCGGGGAATACTATGGCTACACCTTC.

This clone was recorded once. The V call is TRBV29-1, the J call TRBJ2-1; TRBD2 aligns across 8 bases. V lost 8 bases and J lost 8; bases outside the gene matches: 5. CDR3 size: 11 residues. Per the germline V gene, CDR1 is SQVTM and CDR2 is ANQGSEA. The CDR3 reads CSSGGVDEQFF. The CDR3 nucleotides are TGCAGCTCGGGGGGGGTCGATGAGCAGTTCTTC.

The V and J genes are TRBV5-1 and TRBJ2-5; TRBD1 might be the D (6 bases). Looked up from germline, CDR1 is SGHRS and CDR2 is YFSETQ. The ends were cut back, 1 base at V and 3 bases at J, with 16 bases in the middle. CDR3 length equals 16 residues. CDR3 nucleotide sequence: TGCGCCAGCAGCTTGATCGGACAGCGTCCCGAAGAGACCCAGTACTTC. This sequence encodes CASSLIGQRPEETQYF.

The chain combines TRBV29-1 with TRBJ2-3; TRBD2 aligns across 10 bases. CDR1 is SQVTM, CDR2 ANQGSEA, per germline. The CDR3 sequence is 13 residues long. With 6 bases clipped from V and 6 bases from J, the junction kept 6 bases outside the gene matches. This CDR3 is CSVPLAGEDTQYF. In DNA form, the CDR3 reads TGCAGCGTACCTCTAGCGGGGGAGGATACGCAGTATTTT.